This T cell receptor (beta chain) was sequenced during a study of blood T cell repertoires in COVID-19. The data were produced by immunoSEQ multiplex PCR, yet TCRdb's version contains in-frame clones alone and is incomplete. The sample lists approximately 300,000 clones; about 92% were seen once. Residents of about 25 US areas, aged about 18 to 89 years, made up the participants. Recovered status applied to Cohort 3 donors who had two consecutive negative PCRs. It also applied to those with clearance or with symptom resolution. This clonotype was obtained from a woman under 40 who had recovered from COVID-19. Sequenced: PBMCs or T cells enriched from blood (not recorded which).

The CDR3 is CASRVSGGGTDTQYF. CDR3 coding DNA: TGCGCCAGCAGGGTTAGCGGGGGGGGCACAGATACGCAGTATTTT. V gene TRBV4-1 combines with J gene TRBJ2-3; TRBD2 matches 11 bases. The junction had 3 bases not matched to a gene; V was cut back by 6 bases and J by 1 base. The germline V gene has CDR1 MGHRA and CDR2 YSYEKL. The CDR3 is made up of 15 amino acids.